This is a list of T cell receptor beta chains from one sample in a study of vaccination and CD4 T cells after COVID-19. Their cognate antigens are unknown. In TCRdb, the PCR reads were re-called with MiXCR into one record per CDR3 protein. The sample has about 16,000 distinct CDR3 sequences; roughly 36% are singletons. This specimen was CD4+ T cells from blood, cultured in vitro, taken before SARS-CoV-2 vaccination. The receptors shown here come from a human donor who received a COVID-19 vaccine. Each CDR3 is given with its conserved first and last residue. Each record gives: J gene, V gene, D gene, clone size, CDR3 DNA, CDR3 protein. A D gene is named only where the DNA matches it firmly. Expanded clones get a size class; other rows say once, few or many, or leave the size out.

j_gene: TRBJ2-7; v_gene: TRBV5-4; d_gene: NA; abundance: NA; CDR3nt: TGTGCCAGCAGCTTCGGAGGCACCCGATACGAGCAGTACTTC; CDR3aa: CASSFGGTRYEQYF
j_gene: TRBJ1-1; v_gene: TRBV20-1; d_gene: NA; abundance: few; CDR3nt: TGCAGTGCTCGCGCGGTGGATATGAACACTGAAGCTTTCTTT; CDR3aa: CSARAVDMNTEAFF
j_gene: TRBJ2-7; v_gene: TRBV5-4; d_gene: TRBD1; abundance: NA; CDR3nt: TGTGCCAGCAGCTTGAACAGGGGGGATTACGAGCAGTACTTC; CDR3aa: CASSLNRGDYEQYF
j_gene: TRBJ1-5; v_gene: TRBV6-1; d_gene: TRBD1; abundance: NA; CDR3nt: TGTGCCAGCAGCGGACAGGGACGTTCTCAGCCCCAGCATTTT; CDR3aa: CASSGQGRSQPQHF
j_gene: TRBJ1-1; v_gene: TRBV24-1; d_gene: TRBD1; abundance: NA; CDR3nt: TGTGCCACCAGTGACTCCGGGACAGGGGGGACTGAAGCTTTCTTT; CDR3aa: CATSDSGTGGTEAFF
j_gene: TRBJ2-7; v_gene: TRBV2; d_gene: NA; abundance: NA; CDR3nt: TGTGCCAGCAGTCGAACCTTTGGACTAAGCTCCTACGAGCAGTACTTC; CDR3aa: CASSRTFGLSSYEQYF
j_gene: TRBJ1-2; v_gene: TRBV9; d_gene: NA; abundance: NA; CDR3nt: TGTGCCAGCTCCGGGGGGACCCTTAACTATGGCTACACCTTC; CDR3aa: CASSGGTLNYGYTF
j_gene: TRBJ1-2; v_gene: TRBV28; d_gene: TRBD1; abundance: few; CDR3nt: TGTGCCAGCAGTCCCGTCGAAGGGACAGAGATCTTC; CDR3aa: CASSPVEGTEIF
j_gene: TRBJ2-3; v_gene: TRBV20-1; d_gene: TRBD2; abundance: NA; CDR3nt: TGCAGTGCTAGAATCGGGGGGAGGACGCAGTATTTT; CDR3aa: CSARIGGRTQYF
j_gene: TRBJ2-5; v_gene: TRBV30; d_gene: NA; abundance: few; CDR3nt: TGTGCCTGGAGTCTACTAGCTGGGGAGACCCAGTACTTC; CDR3aa: CAWSLLAGETQYF
j_gene: TRBJ2-5; v_gene: TRBV15; d_gene: TRBD2; abundance: NA; CDR3nt: TGTGCCACCAGTGCTAGCGGCCAAGAGACCCAGTACTTC; CDR3aa: CATSASGQETQYF
j_gene: TRBJ1-1; v_gene: TRBV19; d_gene: NA; abundance: NA; CDR3nt: TGTGCCAGTAGCCGAGGGAATCTGAACACTGAAGCTTTCTTT; CDR3aa: CASSRGNLNTEAFF
j_gene: TRBJ1-1; v_gene: TRBV10-3; d_gene: NA; abundance: NA; CDR3nt: TGTGCCATCAGTGAGTCGGCACGATCCAGGGTGGCTGAAGCTTTCTTT; CDR3aa: CAISESARSRVAEAFF
j_gene: TRBJ1-3; v_gene: TRBV12-3/TRBV12-4; d_gene: NA; abundance: NA; CDR3nt: TGTGCCAGCAGTTTAGAGGGAGGGAGAAACACCATATATTTT; CDR3aa: CASSLEGGRNTIYF
j_gene: TRBJ1-2; v_gene: TRBV12-3/TRBV12-4; d_gene: NA; abundance: few; CDR3nt: TGTGCCAGCAGTCGAGAGACAGTTAACTATGGCTACACCTTC; CDR3aa: CASSRETVNYGYTF
j_gene: TRBJ1-1; v_gene: TRBV28; d_gene: NA; abundance: NA; CDR3nt: TGTGCCAGCAGTTTTTTTGACAGGCAGTACACTGAAGCTTTCTTT; CDR3aa: CASSFFDRQYTEAFF
j_gene: TRBJ2-4; v_gene: TRBV5-4; d_gene: TRBD2; abundance: NA; CDR3nt: TGTGCCAGCAGCTTGGTGGCTAGCGGGGGGGCCTCTAGAAACATTCAGTACTTC; CDR3aa: CASSLVASGGASRNIQYF
j_gene: TRBJ2-3; v_gene: TRBV2; d_gene: NA; abundance: few; CDR3nt: TGTGCCAGCAGTGCCAGGGTGAGGCCAGATACGCAGTATTTT; CDR3aa: CASSARVRPDTQYF
j_gene: TRBJ2-1; v_gene: TRBV20-1; d_gene: NA; abundance: NA; CDR3nt: TGCAGTGTCCCCAGAGGCCGGGGGGCTGACAATGAGCAGTTCTTC; CDR3aa: CSVPRGRGADNEQFF
j_gene: TRBJ1-2; v_gene: TRBV19; d_gene: NA; abundance: NA; CDR3nt: TGTGCCAGTAGTAACGAAGCAACAGTCCTCGCTAACTATGGCTACACCTTC; CDR3aa: CASSNEATVLANYGYTF
j_gene: TRBJ1-1; v_gene: TRBV24-1; d_gene: NA; abundance: few; CDR3nt: TGTGCCACCAGTGCTGCTCGGGGAGGTAACACTGAAGCTTTCTTT; CDR3aa: CATSAARGGNTEAFF
j_gene: TRBJ2-1; v_gene: TRBV27; d_gene: TRBD2; abundance: NA; CDR3nt: TGTGCCAGCAGTTTATCGTGGACTAGCGGGGGGGGGAGTTTGTTCTTC; CDR3aa: CASSLSWTSGGGSLFF
j_gene: TRBJ2-5; v_gene: TRBV20-1; d_gene: TRBD2; abundance: NA; CDR3nt: TGCAGTGCTACGGGACTAGCGGGGGGGGCAGGAGAGACCCAGTACTTC; CDR3aa: CSATGLAGGAGETQYF
j_gene: TRBJ1-3; v_gene: TRBV5-4; d_gene: NA; abundance: NA; CDR3nt: TGTGCCAGCAGTCTACAGGGAACTGGAAACACCATATATTTT; CDR3aa: CASSLQGTGNTIYF
j_gene: TRBJ1-2; v_gene: TRBV24-1; d_gene: NA; abundance: NA; CDR3nt: TGTGCCACCAGTGTTTCTAACTATGGCTACACCTTC; CDR3aa: CATSVSNYGYTF
j_gene: TRBJ1-1; v_gene: TRBV20-1; d_gene: NA; abundance: few; CDR3nt: TGCAGTGCCACCCGGGGGAGAAGCACTGAAGCTTTCTTT; CDR3aa: CSATRGRSTEAFF
j_gene: TRBJ1-5; v_gene: TRBV6-1; d_gene: TRBD1; abundance: few; CDR3nt: TGTGCCAGCAGCTTAACGACAGGGGTTAATCAGCCCCAGCATTTT; CDR3aa: CASSLTTGVNQPQHF
j_gene: TRBJ2-3; v_gene: TRBV4-1; d_gene: TRBD2; abundance: NA; CDR3nt: TGCGCCAGCAGCCAAGACCCTAGCGGGGCTCCCGCAGTGGGTACGCAGTATTTT; CDR3aa: CASSQDPSGAPAVGTQYF
j_gene: TRBJ1-2; v_gene: TRBV6-5; d_gene: NA; abundance: NA; CDR3nt: TGTGCCAGCAGTTACCTGCAGGACCGGGGCTACACCTTC; CDR3aa: CASSYLQDRGYTF
j_gene: TRBJ1-1; v_gene: TRBV24-1; d_gene: TRBD1; abundance: NA; CDR3nt: TGTGCCACCAGTGAGAAACGGACAGGGAAAGCTTTCTTT; CDR3aa: CATSEKRTGKAFF
j_gene: TRBJ1-4; v_gene: TRBV10-3; d_gene: TRBD1; abundance: NA; CDR3nt: TGTGCCAGCCGGACAGGCGGGGGGGGAAAACTGTTTTTT; CDR3aa: CASRTGGGGKLFF
j_gene: TRBJ1-1; v_gene: TRBV6-2/TRBV6-3; d_gene: NA; abundance: NA; CDR3nt: TGTGCCAGCAGTTACAATCCGGTATCGAACACTGAAGCTTTCTTT; CDR3aa: CASSYNPVSNTEAFF
j_gene: TRBJ1-1; v_gene: TRBV6-5; d_gene: TRBD1; abundance: few; CDR3nt: TGTGCCAGCAGTTACCAGGGGGAGGGGAACACTGAAGCTTTCTTT; CDR3aa: CASSYQGEGNTEAFF
j_gene: TRBJ1-3; v_gene: TRBV6-1; d_gene: TRBD1; abundance: NA; CDR3nt: TGTGCCAGCAGTGTTGACAGGGCCTCTGGAAACACCATATATTTT; CDR3aa: CASSVDRASGNTIYF
j_gene: TRBJ1-6; v_gene: TRBV19; d_gene: NA; abundance: few; CDR3nt: TGTGCCAGTAGTATAGTAGGGTATAATTCACCCCTCCACTTT; CDR3aa: CASSIVGYNSPLHF
j_gene: TRBJ1-1; v_gene: TRBV6-5; d_gene: NA; abundance: few; CDR3nt: TGTGCCAGCAGTTACTCGTGGCAGGGGCTGAACACTGAAGCTTTCTTT; CDR3aa: CASSYSWQGLNTEAFF